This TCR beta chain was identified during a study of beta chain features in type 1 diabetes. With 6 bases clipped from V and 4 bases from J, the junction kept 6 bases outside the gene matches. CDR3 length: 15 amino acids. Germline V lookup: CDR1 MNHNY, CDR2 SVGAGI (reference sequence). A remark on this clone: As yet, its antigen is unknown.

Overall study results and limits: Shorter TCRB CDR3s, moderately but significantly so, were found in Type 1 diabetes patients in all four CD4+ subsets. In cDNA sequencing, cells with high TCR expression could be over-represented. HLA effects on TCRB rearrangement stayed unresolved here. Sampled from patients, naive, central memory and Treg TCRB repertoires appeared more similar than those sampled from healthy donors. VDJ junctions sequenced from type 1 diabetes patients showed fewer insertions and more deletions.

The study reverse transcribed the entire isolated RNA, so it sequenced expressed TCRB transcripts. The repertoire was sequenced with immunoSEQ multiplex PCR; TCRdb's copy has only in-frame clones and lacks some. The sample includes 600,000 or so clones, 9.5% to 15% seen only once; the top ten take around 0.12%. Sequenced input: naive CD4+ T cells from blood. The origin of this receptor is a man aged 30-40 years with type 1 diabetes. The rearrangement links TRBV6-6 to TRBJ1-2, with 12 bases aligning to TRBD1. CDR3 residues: CASRAGTGGAYGYTF. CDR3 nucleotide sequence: TGTGCCAGCAGGGCTGGGACAGGGGGCGCCTATGGCTACACCTTC.